Below, 11 T cell receptor beta chains from the same sample are listed, as sequenced in a study of blood T cell repertoires in COVID-19. Profiling relied on immunoSEQ multiplex PCR, and the TCRdb table lists in-frame clones only, not all of them. This table has about 270,000 clones, 85% to 95% appearing once. Sample: PBMCs or T cells enriched from blood (not recorded which). These receptors were taken from a man in his forties who had been exposed to COVID-19.

This sequence joins TRBV6-2 or TRBV6-3 and TRBJ2-7, with a tentative D call TRBD1 (6 bases). Per germline, CDR1 MNHEY and CDR2 SVGEGT. Trimming removed 5 bases from V and 2 bases from J, with 19 bases in between. The CDR3 is 16 amino acids. The DNA of the CDR3 is TGTGCCAGCAGTCCCCCACAGCGACAGGTGGCCTACGAGCAGTACTTC. Translation: CASSPPQRQVAYEQYF.

A word on this clone: This CDR3 is also generated by other DNA sequences in the sample. V usage is TRBV3-1 (or the pseudogene TRBV3-2) and J usage is TRBJ2-3, with TRBD2 matching over 11 bases. This CDR3 is 16 amino acids long. Trimming cost V 3 bases and J 3 bases; bases outside gene matches: 5. CDR1 is LGHDT and CDR2 is YNNKEL in the germline V gene (reference sequence). CDR3 sequence: CASSHSLAGVTDTQYF. DNA for the CDR3: TGTGCCAGCAGCCACTCACTAGCGGGAGTGACAGATACGCAGTATTTT.

This sequence joins TRBV5-1 and TRBJ2-7, with 8 bases that match TRBD2. After removal of 0 bases from V and 3 bases from J, the junction contained 8 bases not matched to a gene. CDR1 and CDR2 from the germline V gene are SGHRS and YFSETQ. CDR3 length: 16 amino acids. For the CDR3, the DNA is TGCGCCAGCAGCTTGGTCCAGGCTAGCGGGCACTACGAGCAGTACTTC. Amino acids: CASSLVQASGHYEQYF.

The genes are TRBV19 and TRBJ1-4; D remains unclear. The CDR3 spans 16 residues. Trimming removed 5 bases from V and 6 bases from J, with 19 bases in between. The germline CDR1 and CDR2 sequences are LNHDA and SQIVND (reference sequence). CDR3 DNA: TGTGCCAGTAGTCTCCCCGGGAGGGCGGATTATGAAAAACTGTTTTTT. Protein product: CASSLPGRADYEKLFF.

The chain links TRBV19 to TRBJ1-2; D gene uncertain. From germline, CDR1 is LNHDA and CDR2 SQIVND (reference sequence). This CDR3 has 15 amino acids. V lost 2 bases and J lost 4, with 14 bases in between. CDR3 nucleotides: TGTGCCAGTAGTATATCCCTATCCCACCCCTATGGCTACACCTTC. It codes for CASSISLSHPYGYTF.

The chain has TRBV19 and TRBJ1-3; D not resolved. CDR3 length: 15 amino acids. Germline CDR1 reads LNHDA; CDR2 reads SQIVND (reference sequence). The V end lost 4 bases, the J end lost 0 bases, and 10 bases lay between the germline ends. The CDR3 loop is CASSTSALSGNTIYF. For the CDR3, the DNA is TGTGCCAGTAGTACAAGCGCTCTCTCTGGAAACACCATATATTTT.

The chain is built from TRBV27 and TRBJ1-4; D might be TRBD1 (5 bases). Germline-derived CDR1 and CDR2 are MNHEY and SMNVEV (reference sequence). V was trimmed by 3 bases and J by 3 bases, leaving 8 bases between them. This CDR3 is built from 14 residues. In DNA form, the CDR3 reads TGTGCCAGCAGTTTCCCAGGGCCTAATGAAAAACTGTTTTTT. This codes for CASSFPGPNEKLFF.

This chain links TRBV18 with TRBJ2-1, with 9 bases identical to TRBD1. With 2 bases clipped from V and 8 bases from J, the junction kept 7 bases outside the gene matches. Per the germline V gene, CDR1 is KGHSH and CDR2 is LQKENI. The CDR3 has 15 residues. The CDR3 sequence is CASSPGQGMRDEQFF. DNA of the CDR3: TGTGCCAGCTCACCAGGACAGGGGATGCGCGATGAGCAGTTCTTC.

The chain carries TRBV3-1 (or the pseudogene TRBV3-2) and TRBJ1-4, with TRBD1 matching 8 bases. The trim removed 1 base at V and 7 bases at J, leaving 8 bases unmatched. The CDR3 contains 16 residues. Germline CDR1 and CDR2: LGHDT and YNNKEL (reference sequence). DNA of the CDR3: TGTGCCAGCAGCCAAGGTGAAACAGGGGGAGGTGAAAAACTGTTTTTT. It yields the protein CASSQGETGGGEKLFF.

CDR3 amino acids: CASSLGTTQETQYF. Here the CDR3 DNA reads TGTGCCAGCAGCCTAGGGACTACCCAAGAGACCCAGTACTTC. V gene TRBV5-4 combines with J gene TRBJ2-5, with 7 nucleotides matching TRBD2. Germline loops: CDR1 SGHNT, CDR2 YYREEE (reference sequence). The CDR3 has 14 residues. Trimming removed 4 bases from V and 1 base from J; junction bases left unmatched: 4.

This chain uses TRBV30 with TRBJ1-1; the match to TRBD1 covers 9 bases. Trimming took 4 bases from V and 4 from J; bases not matched to a gene: 13. This CDR3 contains 16 residues. Per germline, CDR1 GTSNPN and CDR2 SVGIG (reference sequence). The CDR3 protein is CAWTTYRGPMGTEAFF. Written as DNA, the CDR3 is TGTGCCTGGACTACCTACAGGGGGCCCATGGGCACTGAAGCTTTCTTT.